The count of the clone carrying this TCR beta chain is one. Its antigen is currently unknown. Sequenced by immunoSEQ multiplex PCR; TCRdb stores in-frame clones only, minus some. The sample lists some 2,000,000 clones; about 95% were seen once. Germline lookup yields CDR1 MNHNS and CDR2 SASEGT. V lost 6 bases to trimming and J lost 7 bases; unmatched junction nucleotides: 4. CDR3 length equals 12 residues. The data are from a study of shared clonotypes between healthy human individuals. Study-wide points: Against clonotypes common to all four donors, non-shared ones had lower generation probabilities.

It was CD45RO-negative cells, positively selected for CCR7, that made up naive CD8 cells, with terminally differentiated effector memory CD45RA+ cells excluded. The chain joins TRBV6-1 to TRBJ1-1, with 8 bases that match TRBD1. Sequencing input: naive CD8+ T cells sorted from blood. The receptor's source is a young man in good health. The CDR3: CASRQQGGEAFF. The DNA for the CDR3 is TGTGCCAGCAGGCAACAGGGGGGTGAAGCTTTCTTT.